The 20 T cell receptor beta chains given below trace back to one sample, sequenced in a study of T cell repertoires in cytomegalovirus infection. TCRdb processed the reads anew with MiXCR; each CDR3 protein has one entry. The repertoire includes about 440,000 distinct CDR3 sequences, approximately 33% of them detected once, and approximately 15% sits in the top ten. The sequenced sample consisted of PBMCs. The receptors stem from a human donor in good health (CMV status not recorded). Some clones in this sample may be carry-over from other donors' samples.

This clonotype showed up just a few times. J is TRBJ1-1 and V is TRBV7-2; no clear D gene. Germline V gene sequence: CDR1 SGHTA, CDR2 FQGNSA. The CDR3 length is 14 residues. Trimming stripped 0 bases from V and 2 bases from J, with 7 bases between. The CDR3 loop is CASSLAIINTEAFF. CDR3 nucleotide sequence: TGTGCCAGCAGCTTAGCAATCATTAACACTGAAGCTTTCTTT.

This clonotype was seen only a few times. V and J are TRBV7-6 and TRBJ2-5, with TRBD1 matching 8 bases. This CDR3 is built from 16 residues. The germline V gene has CDR1 SGHVS and CDR2 FNYEAQ. Germline trimming cut 5 bases from V and 5 bases from J; bases unmatched to any gene: 13. CDR3 amino acids: CASSPWDRTGRETQYF. In DNA, the CDR3 is TGTGCCAGCAGCCCTTGGGACAGGACCGGTCGGGAGACCCAGTACTTC.

This clonotype was counted only a few times. V is TRBV11-2 and J is TRBJ2-6; D remains unclear. The CDR3 covers 13 residues. The V end lost 6 bases, the J end lost 6 bases, and 9 bases lay between the germline ends. From germline, CDR1 is SGHAT and CDR2 FQNNGV. The CDR3: CASSPGLANVLTF. The CDR3 coding sequence is TGTGCCAGCAGTCCCGGGTTGGCCAACGTCCTGACTTTC.

The gene calls are TRBV12-5 and TRBJ2-3, with TRBD2 matching over 9 bases. V was pared by 2 bases and J by 8 bases, with 17 bases of the junction left unmatched. This CDR3 has 18 amino acids. Germline loops: CDR1 LGHNT, CDR2 FRNRAP. CDR3 nucleotide sequence: TGTGCTAGTGGTTTGAGCCTGACCCTAGCGGGGAGTCTCGGTACGCAGTATTTT. Its protein product is CASGLSLTLAGSLGTQYF.

This clonotype occurred a few times. V is TRBV5-1 and J is TRBJ2-3, with D hard to call. CDR3 length equals 14 residues. V was trimmed by 6 bases and J by 1 base, leaving 12 bases between them. The germline V gene has CDR1 SGHRS and CDR2 YFSETQ. CDR3 amino acids: CASMRQGGTDTQYF. The CDR3 DNA is TGCGCCAGCATGAGGCAAGGAGGCACAGATACGCAGTATTTT.

Worth noting for this clonotype: A much larger clone lies one base from this, so it may be a read error. This is likely a read error, given that the CDR3 carries no conserved phenylalanine or tryptophan at its end. The chain couples TRBV7-6 to TRBJ1-1, with D possibly TRBD1 on 6 matching bases. This CDR3 comprises 13 residues. From germline, CDR1 is SGHVS and CDR2 FNYEAQ. V lost 5 bases and J 7 bases, leaving 14 bases between the germline ends. The CDR3 bases are TGTGCCAGCAGCGCCGGGACAATTAATGAAGCTTTCTAT. Its protein product is CASSAGTINEAFY.

The gene calls are TRBV25-1 and TRBJ1-2, with 9 bases matching TRBD1. V shed 5 bases and J 6 bases; nucleotides not matched to a gene: 7. The CDR3 spans 14 residues. CDR1 and CDR2 (germline): MGHDK, SYGVNS. The CDR3 DNA reads TGTGCCAGCAGTCGAATGGGACAGGGACATGGCTACACCTTC. It is translated as CASSRMGQGHGYTF.

The rearrangement uses TRBV5-1 and TRBJ2-3; possibly TRBD1 for D (6 bases). The CDR3 covers 14 residues. Deletions cut 7 bases from V and 5 bases from J, with 17 bases between. Germline values: CDR1 SGHRS, CDR2 YFSETQ. CDR3 amino acids: CASRMETGRDTQYF. The CDR3 DNA reads TGCGCCAGCCGCATGGAGACAGGTAGAGATACGCAGTATTTT.

With respect to this clonotype: A read error is likely, as this CDR3 ends without the conserved phenylalanine or tryptophan. The chain has TRBV7-2 and TRBJ2-7; D not resolved. Per the germline V gene, CDR1 is SGHTA and CDR2 is FQGNSA. This CDR3 has 18 residues. V was pared by 2 bases and J by 3 bases, with 23 bases between. The CDR3 loop reads CASSLPTNSGPTYYEQYL. For the CDR3, the DNA is TGTGCCAGCAGCTTACCGACCAACTCCGGACCCACTTACTACGAGCAGTACTTA.

CDR3 nucleotide sequence: TGTGCCAGCAGCGGGGCTTCGTCTCGACTAGAGCCGGGCCAATGGGAGACCCAGTACTTC. Translation: CASSGASSRLEPGQWETQYF. This chain connects TRBV7-6 to TRBJ2-5, with D possibly TRBD2 on 6 matching bases. V lost 5 bases and J lost 5, with 33 bases in between. The germline V gene has CDR1 SGHVS and CDR2 FNYEAQ. The CDR3 is 20 amino acids.

This clonotype was counted ten times or more. The rearrangement uses TRBV12-3 or TRBV12-4 and TRBJ2-5; D perhaps matches TRBD1 (5 bases). V lost 6 bases, J lost 4 bases, and 9 bases lay in between. The CDR3 has 12 residues. The CDR3 DNA reads TGTGCCAGCAGCCTGCAGGGAGAGACCCAGTACTTC. Translated, it gives CASSLQGETQYF.

The chain employs TRBV19 and TRBJ1-1; 9 nucleotides agree with TRBD1. CDR3 size: 13 residues. CDR1 is LNHDA and CDR2 is SQIVND in the germline V gene (reference sequence). Losses at the gene ends were 7 bases for V and 8 bases for J; bases not matched to a gene: 8. CDR3: CASIGHRGREAFF. In nucleotides, the CDR3 is TGTGCCAGTATCGGACACAGGGGGCGGGAAGCTTTCTTT.

This clonotype was recorded only once. An end of the junction does not agree with germline; a read error may underlie this. This chain joins TRBV20-1 and TRBJ2-2; D is tentatively TRBD1 or TRBD2 (6 bases each). The CDR3 is made up of 19 amino acids. In germline, CDR1 is DFQATT, CDR2 SNEGSKA (reference sequence). CDR3 coding DNA: TGCAGTGCTAGCCAGACGTTGGGGGGCCAAAAAATGAACACCGGGGAGCTGTCTTTT. Its protein is CSASQTLGGQKMNTGELSF.

Many counts were recorded for this clonotype. This chain links TRBV7-2 with TRBJ1-3; 7 positions match TRBD1. V lost 5 bases, J lost 0 bases, and 10 bases stayed unmatched. Germline CDR1 and CDR2: SGHTA and FQGNSA. This CDR3 is 17 amino acids long. The CDR3 DNA is TGTGCCAGCAGCCCAAGGGTCGGGACAGTCTCTGGAAACACCATATATTTT. Its protein is CASSPRVGTVSGNTIYF. The whole variable domain, remainder taken from reference TRBV7-2 and TRBJ1-3, is GAGVSQSPSNKVTEKGKDVELRCDPISGHTALYWYRQSLGQGLEFLIYFQGNSAPDKSGLPSDRFSAERTGGSVSTLTIQRTQQEDSAVYLCASSPRVGTVSGNTIYFGEGSWLTVV.

CDR3 in amino acids: CASSEKYEQYF. The CDR3 nucleotides read TGCGCCAGCAGTGAGAAGTACGAGCAGTACTTC. The chain employs TRBV10-1 and TRBJ2-7; D is uncertain. The CDR3 runs 11 residues. Between the trimmed V and J ends, which lost 2 bases and 4 bases, there was a span of 3 bases. Germline V gene sequence: CDR1 WNHNN, CDR2 SYGVQD (reference sequence).

This clonotype was detected ten times or more. CDR3 in amino acids: CASSQDRGYEQYF. CDR3 coding DNA: TGCGCCAGCAGCCAAGATCGAGGCTACGAGCAGTACTTC. The rearrangement uses TRBV4-1 and TRBJ2-7; D call uncertain. Germline CDR1 and CDR2: MGHRA and YSYEKL. This CDR3 has 13 residues. Trimming took off 0 bases at V and 3 bases at J, with 6 bases between the two ends.

The V gene is TRBV20-1, the J gene TRBJ2-3; D uncertain. Trimming stripped 5 bases from V and 6 bases from J, with 21 bases between. Germline V gene data show CDR1 as DFQATT and CDR2 as SNEGSKA (reference sequence). CDR3 size: 15 residues. The chain's CDR3 is CSAGSYLPPGDTQYF. CDR3 bases: TGCAGTGCTGGCTCCTACCTCCCCCCGGGCGATACGCAGTATTTT.

The CDR3, as DNA: TGTGCCAGCAGCTCCATCGGTCGGTCCTACGAGCAGTACTTC. Its protein is CASSSIGRSYEQYF. This sequence joins TRBV3-1 and TRBJ2-7, with D hard to call. CDR1 LGHDT and CDR2 YNNKEL come from the germline V gene (reference sequence). The V gene lost 5 bases and the J gene lost 1 base, with 12 bases spanning the gap. CDR3 length equals 14 residues.

About this clonotype: With a much larger clone just one base away, this may be a read error. The chain has TRBV7-6 and TRBJ1-1, with D possibly being TRBD1 (6 bases). Germline CDR1 SGHVS, CDR2 FNYEAQ. The CDR3 sequence is 14 residues long. With 7 bases removed from V and 5 bases from J, the gap between germline ends came to 17 bases. CDR3 loop: CASKRNRDKTEAFF. In DNA, the CDR3 is TGTGCCAGCAAGCGGAATAGGGACAAAACTGAAGCTTTCTTT.

This clonotype was recorded a few times. The genes are TRBV5-1 and TRBJ2-5; D might be TRBD2 (5 bases). From germline, CDR1 is SGHRS and CDR2 YFSETQ. This CDR3 is built from 14 residues. The ends were cut back, 2 bases at V and 3 bases at J, with 11 bases in the middle. CDR3 sequence reads: CASSLNAGKETQYF. The CDR3 region has the DNA TGCGCCAGCAGCTTAAATGCCGGGAAAGAGACCCAGTACTTC.